This TCR beta chain was recovered during a study of Ad26.COV2.S vaccination and SARS-CoV-2 variants. On the study more broadly: Enrolled in COV1001, the donor was in the Ad26.COV2.S trial arm, which received the vaccine. Recipients of Ad26.COV2.S got it intramuscularly, once or twice 56 days apart.

As for treatment: over 15 received Ad26.COV2.S at low or high dose, single or two shots; roughly five received placebo; per-sample allocation not given. Following the first vaccine or placebo injection, samples were taken on day 63. CDR1 and CDR2 (germline): WNHNN, SYGVQD (reference sequence). CDR3 length: 14 amino acids. Deletions cut 2 bases from V and 2 bases from J, with 6 bases between. Study conclusions and caveats: Total responses of T cells may have been underestimated by the analyses of TCR breadth and depth. Responses of spike-specific T cells (both CD8+ and CD4+) reportedly showed substantial breadth after vaccination.

As for this clone: Its antigen is unknown.

Clones were read by immunoSEQ multiplex PCR, and TCRdb kept only the in-frame ones, dropping some. The sample lists approximately 410,000 clones, approximately 87% occurring once. The chain is built from TRBV10-1 and TRBJ2-2; D is ambiguous. This clonotype was obtained from a person aged 18-65 years who received the Ad26.COV2.S COVID-19 vaccine or a placebo. The source was peripheral blood, collected in a trial of Ad26.COV2.S vaccine versus placebo. The CDR3 is CASSEVQNTGELFF. The CDR3 DNA reads TGCGCCAGCAGTGAGGTCCAAAACACCGGGGAGCTGTTTTTT.